This note documents a single T cell receptor beta chain sequence. The sample comes from a study of cytomegalovirus exposure and HLA in healthy donors. In germline, CDR1 is SEHNR, CDR2 FQNEAQ (reference sequence). The CDR3 covers 15 residues. V dropped 3 bases and J dropped 5 bases, with 16 bases sitting between them. Primers: 60 Vbeta forward and 13 Jbeta reverse. TCRdb's table, derived via immunoSEQ multiplex PCR, lists solely in-frame clones and lacks some. The data contain approximately 150,000 clones, roughly four fifths of them singletons. This TCR came from a male donor in good health and CMV-seronegative. Specimen: PBMCs. V and J are TRBV7-9 and TRBJ1-1; weak D call: TRBD1 (6 bases). The CDR3 nucleotides are TGTGCCAGCAGCTTCGGATGGGAGGGGGGGACTGAAGCTTTCTTT. It specifies CASSFGWEGGTEAFF.